This passage covers 15 T cell receptor beta chains from one sample sequenced in a study of PD-1 blockade in classical Hodgkin lymphoma. Data came from immunoSEQ multiplex PCR; TCRdb stores just in-frame clones and leaves some out. This sample carries around 36,000 clones, about 90% of them seen once, and the ten largest clones take 9%. All patients relapsed after autologous stem cell transplantation, and brentuximab vedotin exposure varied. Here the sequenced sample was peripheral blood mononuclear cells (PBMCs), taken at baseline. These receptors were obtained from a human donor with classical Hodgkin lymphoma.

This clone is a singleton in its sample. The chain links TRBV11-2 to TRBJ2-1; 11 bases match TRBD2. Germline CDR1 reads SGHAT; CDR2 reads FQNNGV. The CDR3 has 15 amino acids. V lost 4 bases, J lost 9 bases, and 8 bases stayed unmatched. The CDR3 DNA is TGTGCCAGCAGCTCAATAGCGGGAGGGCCCGCTGAGCAGTTCTTC. This gives the protein CASSSIAGGPAEQFF.

V is TRBV30 and J is TRBJ2-1; D is undetermined. Trimming stripped 0 bases from V and 0 bases from J, with 3 bases between. CDR3 length: 13 amino acids. CDR1 and CDR2 from the germline V gene are GTSNPN and SVGIG (reference sequence). CDR3 nucleotides: TGTGCCTGGAGTGTTGTCTCCTACAATGAGCAGTTCTTC. It translates to CAWSVVSYNEQFF.

The chain has TRBV15 and TRBJ1-1, with D possibly matching TRBD1 (5 bases). The CDR3 is 15 residues long. V was clipped by 0 bases and J by 1 base, with 9 bases between them. Germline CDR1 is LNHNV and CDR2 is YYDKDF (reference sequence). The DNA for the CDR3 is TGTGCCACCAGCAGAGAGGGACGATGGAACACTGAAGCTTTCTTT. Amino acids: CATSREGRWNTEAFF.

This chain uses TRBV7-9 with TRBJ1-4, with D possibly being TRBD1 (6 bases). Looked up from germline, CDR1 is SEHNR and CDR2 is FQNEAQ (reference sequence). Trimming took off 5 bases at V and 0 bases at J, with 10 bases between the two ends. This CDR3 has 15 amino acids. Written as DNA, the CDR3 is TGTGCCAGCAGCAGCGGACAGTCAACTAATGAAAAACTGTTTTTT. Its translation is CASSSGQSTNEKLFF.

CDR3 DNA sequence: TGCGCCTCGCGCTCGGGACTAGGGGCCACAGATACGCAGTATTTT. Its translation is CASRSGLGATDTQYF. The J gene is TRBJ2-3, the V gene TRBV5-1, with 8 positions matching TRBD2. J lost 2 bases, V lost 10 bases, and 12 bases had no gene match. CDR3 length equals 15 residues. The V gene's germline CDR1 is SGHRS and CDR2 YFSETQ.

V usage is TRBV2 and J usage is TRBJ2-1; 7 nucleotides agree with TRBD1. The germline gives CDR1 SNHLY, CDR2 FYNNEI. CDR3 size: 16 residues. The junction had 9 bases not matched to a gene; V was cut back by 6 bases and J by 1 base. The CDR3, as DNA: TGTGCCAGCAGCCGAGGCCCGGGACAGTCCTACAATGAGCAGTTCTTC. Its translation is CASSRGPGQSYNEQFF.

The CDR3 coding sequence is TGTGCCAGTAGTTGGGACAGGGACAATCAGCCCCAGCATTTT. It specifies CASSWDRDNQPQHF. The chain has TRBV19 and TRBJ1-5; TRBD1 matches at 9 bases. CDR3 size: 14 residues. CDR1 and CDR2 (germline): LNHDA, SQIVND (reference sequence). V lost 5 bases to trimming and J lost 3 bases; unmatched junction nucleotides: 2. The variable domain in full, completed from reference TRBV19 and TRBJ1-5, reads DGGITQSPKYLFRKEGQNVTLSCEQNLNHDAMYWYRQDPGQGLRLIYYSQIVNDFQKGDIAEGYSVSREKKESFPLTVTSAQKNPTAFYLCASSWDRDNQPQHFGDGTRLSIL.

The CDR3 nucleotides read TGTGCCAGCTCACCAGACGTGTTGGAAGCTTTCTTT. Translating it yields CASSPDVLEAFF. V gene TRBV18 combines with J gene TRBJ1-1; D gene ambiguous. Germline CDR1 reads KGHSH; CDR2 reads LQKENI. This CDR3 has 12 residues. Trimming took 2 bases from V and 8 from J, leaving 9 bases between them.

This chain's CDR3 is CASSIGGPTVSGANVLTF. The CDR3 nucleotides are TGTGCCAGTAGTATAGGGGGCCCCACAGTCTCTGGGGCCAACGTCCTGACTTTC. V and J are TRBV19 and TRBJ2-6; TRBD1 might be the D (5 bases). The CDR3 is made up of 18 amino acids. Germline values: CDR1 LNHDA, CDR2 SQIVND (reference sequence). V was trimmed by 1 base and J by 0 bases, leaving 13 bases between them.

CDR3 loop: CASSLGRNTGELFF. CDR3 DNA sequence: TGTGCCAGCAGCTTGGGGCGGAACACCGGGGAGCTGTTTTTT. V usage is TRBV5-5 and J usage is TRBJ2-2; the D is unclear. V was shortened by 0 bases and J by 1 base, with 4 bases between the two germline ends. Germline lookup yields CDR1 SGHKS and CDR2 YYEKEE (reference sequence). The CDR3 runs 14 residues.

This clone has more than one count but fewer than ten. The chain joins TRBV20-1 to TRBJ1-4; unclear D gene. CDR1 and CDR2 from the germline V gene are DFQATT and SNEGSKA (reference sequence). Trimming cost V 6 bases and J 5 bases, with 7 bases left between them. The CDR3 is 11 amino acids. In nucleotides, the CDR3 is TGCAGTGCCAGCTCCAATGAAAAACTGTTTTTT. This sequence encodes CSASSNEKLFF.

This rearrangement joins TRBV6-5 to TRBJ2-3; the D is unclear. V was cut by 7 bases and J by 5 bases, with 7 bases left in between. The CDR3 spans 11 residues. Germline assignment: CDR1 MNHEY and CDR2 SVGAGI. CDR3 DNA sequence: TGTGCCAGCAAGACTCGAGATACGCAGTATTTT. The encoded protein is CASKTRDTQYF.

The chain recombines TRBV7-2 with TRBJ2-5; 8 bases map to TRBD1. This CDR3 is 15 amino acids long. V shed 4 bases, J shed 0 bases, and the junction held 4 bases outside the gene matches. Per the germline V gene, CDR1 is SGHTA and CDR2 is FQGNSA. CDR3 coding DNA: TGTGCCAGCAGCTCCAACAGGGGGTACCAAGAGACCCAGTACTTC. Its protein is CASSSNRGYQETQYF.

V is TRBV10-3 and J is TRBJ2-4; 9 positions agree with TRBD2. Trimming removed 2 bases from V and 5 bases from J; junction bases left unmatched: 10. The CDR3 has 17 residues. Germline V lookup: CDR1 ENHRY, CDR2 SYGVKD. The DNA for the CDR3 is TGTGCCATCAGTGAGGCCCTTATGGCGGGGGGGGAAAACATTCAGTACTTC. Translated, it gives CAISEALMAGGENIQYF.

V gene TRBV10-2 combines with J gene TRBJ1-5; D gene unclear. Trimming shortened V by 0 bases and J by 5 bases, and 11 bases separated the two germline ends. Looked up from germline, CDR1 is WSHSY and CDR2 is SAAADI. This CDR3 has 15 amino acids. The CDR3 is CASSESIMEYQPQHF. CDR3 nucleotides: TGCGCCAGCAGTGAGTCGATCATGGAATATCAGCCCCAGCATTTT.